One and the same sample provided the 15 T cell receptor beta chains below, sequenced in a study of molecular identifiers for immune sequencing clone quantification. A single record per CDR3 protein comes from TCRdb applying MiXCR to the PCR reads. Of approximately 630,000 distinct CDR3 sequences in the sample, about 25% were seen once. The sequencing input was naive CD8+ T cells from blood, with Jurkat cell RNA spiked in. Subset reported: FACS-sorted CD8+CD4-CCR7+CD45RA+ naive T cells. The source of these receptors is a human donor in good health. Some libraries in this study had Jurkat cell RNA spiked in.

Turning to this clonotype: Compared with germline, one end of the junction differs, possibly owing to a read error. CDR3 sequence: CASSEQGAGEQHF. CDR3 coding DNA: TGTGCCAGCAGTGAACAGGGGGCGGGCGAGCAGCACTTC. This chain joins TRBV28 and TRBJ2-7; 9 bases line up with TRBD1. Germline V gene sequence: CDR1 MDHEN, CDR2 SYDVKM. The CDR3 is made up of 13 amino acids.

This clonotype came up a few times. The chain is built from TRBV7-9 and TRBJ1-1; 8 bases are shared with TRBD1. The germline V gene encodes CDR1 SEHNR and CDR2 FQNEAQ (reference sequence). J lost 3 bases, V lost 3 bases, and 6 bases had no gene match. The CDR3 loop spans 15 amino acids. The chain's CDR3 is CASSFLQGVYTEAFF. In nucleotides, the CDR3 is TGTGCCAGCAGCTTCCTACAGGGGGTTTACACTGAAGCTTTCTTT.

This clonotype appeared a few times. The rearrangement uses TRBV20-1 and TRBJ2-1, with D possibly TRBD2 on 6 matching bases. Trimming pared 5 bases from V and 7 bases from J, leaving 15 bases between. CDR3 length equals 13 residues. Germline lookup yields CDR1 DFQATT and CDR2 SNEGSKA (reference sequence). CDR3 loop: CSAGGLTVNEQFF. The CDR3 coding sequence is TGCAGTGCTGGGGGACTGACGGTGAATGAGCAGTTCTTC.

This clonotype was observed a few times. The chain couples TRBV7-9 to TRBJ2-3; D gene ambiguous. V was shortened by 1 base and J by 5 bases, with 7 bases between the two germline ends. This CDR3 contains 13 residues. Germline V lookup: CDR1 SEHNR, CDR2 FQNEAQ (reference sequence). CDR3 in DNA: TGTGCCAGCAGCTTAGGGGGTATAGATACGCAGTATTTT. This encodes CASSLGGIDTQYF. Drawing the rest from reference TRBV7-9 and TRBJ2-3, the complete variable domain is DTGVSQNPRHKITKRGQNVTFRCDPISEHNRLYWYRQTLGQGPEFLTYFQNEAQLEKSRLLSDRFSAERPKGSFSTLEIQRTEQGDSAMYLCASSLGGIDTQYFGPGTRLTVL.

This clonotype was seen a handful of times. The chain has TRBV19 and TRBJ2-5, with D uncertain. The germline CDR1 and CDR2 sequences are LNHDA and SQIVND (reference sequence). V was cut by 7 bases and J by 1 base, with 16 bases left in between. This CDR3 has 15 residues. The CDR3 sequence: CASTDGLGIQETQYF. In DNA, the CDR3 is TGTGCCAGTACCGATGGGCTAGGAATCCAAGAGACCCAGTACTTC.

This clonotype came up many times. The chain links TRBV5-6 to TRBJ2-4; perhaps TRBD1 as D (5 bases). The CDR3 extends over 15 amino acids. V shed 4 bases and J shed 0 bases, with 11 bases lying between them. Germline V gives CDR1 SGHDT, CDR2 YYEEEE. The CDR3 nucleotides are TGTGCCAGCAGCATAAAGACAGTAGCCAAAAACATTCAGTACTTC. Translated, it gives CASSIKTVAKNIQYF.

As to this clonotype: A much larger clone is a single base away; this may be a read error. This chain joins TRBV4-3 and TRBJ2-7, with a tentative D call TRBD1 (6 bases). V lost 0 bases, J lost 6 bases, and 15 bases lay in between. This CDR3 is built from 15 residues. The germline gives CDR1 LGHNA, CDR2 YSLEER. The CDR3 loop is CASSQDMGAGCEQYF. CDR3 coding DNA: TGCGCCAGCAGCCAAGATATGGGGGCTGGTTGCGAGCAGTACTTC.

This clonotype was detected many times. CDR3 sequence reads: CSARAPLGPSNTEAFF. The DNA of the CDR3 is TGCAGTGCTAGAGCCCCGTTAGGCCCTTCGAACACTGAAGCTTTCTTT. The chain joins TRBV20-1 to TRBJ1-1, with D unclear. The CDR3 length is 16 residues. Germline V gives CDR1 DFQATT, CDR2 SNEGSKA (reference sequence). V lost 1 base, J lost 1 base, and 16 bases lay in between.

The chain recombines TRBV4-1 with TRBJ1-5; D perhaps matches TRBD2 (6 bases). The J call is doubtful: the DNA matches TRBJ2-3 better. The CDR3 length is 16 residues. Germline loops: CDR1 MGHRA, CDR2 YSYEKL. CDR3 sequence (DNA): TGCGCCAGCAGCCCCTCCGCGGGGATTGGCAATCAGCCCCAGTATTTT. Translating gives CASSPSAGIGNQPQYF.

There are many counts of this clonotype. The gene calls are TRBV5-1 and TRBJ1-1; D ambiguous. The CDR3 has 14 residues. CDR1 and CDR2 (germline): SGHRS, YFSETQ. Trimming left V 7 bases short and J 5 bases short, with 18 bases between. Here the CDR3 DNA reads TGCGCCAGCGCCCCGGAAAATAGCTGGACTGAAGCTTTCTTT. It yields the protein CASAPENSWTEAFF.

This chain connects TRBV13 to TRBJ1-6, with D uncertain. CDR1 is PRHDT, CDR2 FYEKMQ, per germline (reference sequence). Trimming took 4 bases from V and 7 from J, leaving 8 bases between them. The CDR3 runs to 13 residues. The CDR3: CASSSTVNSPLHF. For the CDR3, the DNA is TGTGCCAGCAGCTCCACAGTGAATTCACCCCTCCACTTT.

Concerning this clonotype itself: One end of the junction does not line up with germline, which may come from a read error. The V call is TRBV12-3 or TRBV12-4, the J call TRBJ2-5; D gene ambiguous. This CDR3 is built from 15 residues. CDR3 sequence (DNA): TGTGCCAGCAGTCTCCTCGCAGGCCAACAAGAGTCCCAGTACTTC. Translating gives CASSLLAGQQESQYF.

This clonotype was picked up many times. The V gene is TRBV12-3 or TRBV12-4, the J gene TRBJ2-3; 7 bases line up with TRBD1. CDR3 length: 19 residues. V was clipped by 7 bases and J by 0 bases; unmatched bases: 19. The DNA of the CDR3 is TGTGCCAGCACCTCTTCTGGGACAGCGCAAAGGGCCAGCACAGATACGCAGTATTTT. It specifies CASTSSGTAQRASTDTQYF.

V usage is TRBV27 and J usage is TRBJ2-5, with 8 bases identical to TRBD2. The junction had 6 bases not matched to a gene; V was cut back by 6 bases and J by 3 bases. CDR3 length: 14 residues. The germline V gene encodes CDR1 MNHEY and CDR2 SMNVEV (reference sequence). As DNA, the CDR3 is TGTGCCAGCAGCTCCCTCGGGGGGGAAGAGACCCAGTACTTC. Protein product: CASSSLGGEETQYF.

This clonotype was observed at least ten times. The chain has TRBV9 and TRBJ1-5; D is ambiguous. CDR1 and CDR2 from the germline V gene are SGDLS and YYNGEE. The CDR3 extends over 13 amino acids. Trimming left V 2 bases short and J 5 bases short, with 8 bases between. Here the CDR3 reads CASSVDIDQPQHF. The CDR3 DNA is TGTGCCAGCAGCGTCGACATCGATCAGCCCCAGCATTTT. The full variable domain, with the rest looked up from reference TRBV9 and TRBJ1-5, is DSGVTQTPKHLITATGQRVTLRCSPRSGDLSVYWYQQSLDQGLQFLIQYYNGEERAKGNILERFSAQQFPDLHSELNLSSLELGDSALYFCASSVDIDQPQHFGDGTRLSIL.